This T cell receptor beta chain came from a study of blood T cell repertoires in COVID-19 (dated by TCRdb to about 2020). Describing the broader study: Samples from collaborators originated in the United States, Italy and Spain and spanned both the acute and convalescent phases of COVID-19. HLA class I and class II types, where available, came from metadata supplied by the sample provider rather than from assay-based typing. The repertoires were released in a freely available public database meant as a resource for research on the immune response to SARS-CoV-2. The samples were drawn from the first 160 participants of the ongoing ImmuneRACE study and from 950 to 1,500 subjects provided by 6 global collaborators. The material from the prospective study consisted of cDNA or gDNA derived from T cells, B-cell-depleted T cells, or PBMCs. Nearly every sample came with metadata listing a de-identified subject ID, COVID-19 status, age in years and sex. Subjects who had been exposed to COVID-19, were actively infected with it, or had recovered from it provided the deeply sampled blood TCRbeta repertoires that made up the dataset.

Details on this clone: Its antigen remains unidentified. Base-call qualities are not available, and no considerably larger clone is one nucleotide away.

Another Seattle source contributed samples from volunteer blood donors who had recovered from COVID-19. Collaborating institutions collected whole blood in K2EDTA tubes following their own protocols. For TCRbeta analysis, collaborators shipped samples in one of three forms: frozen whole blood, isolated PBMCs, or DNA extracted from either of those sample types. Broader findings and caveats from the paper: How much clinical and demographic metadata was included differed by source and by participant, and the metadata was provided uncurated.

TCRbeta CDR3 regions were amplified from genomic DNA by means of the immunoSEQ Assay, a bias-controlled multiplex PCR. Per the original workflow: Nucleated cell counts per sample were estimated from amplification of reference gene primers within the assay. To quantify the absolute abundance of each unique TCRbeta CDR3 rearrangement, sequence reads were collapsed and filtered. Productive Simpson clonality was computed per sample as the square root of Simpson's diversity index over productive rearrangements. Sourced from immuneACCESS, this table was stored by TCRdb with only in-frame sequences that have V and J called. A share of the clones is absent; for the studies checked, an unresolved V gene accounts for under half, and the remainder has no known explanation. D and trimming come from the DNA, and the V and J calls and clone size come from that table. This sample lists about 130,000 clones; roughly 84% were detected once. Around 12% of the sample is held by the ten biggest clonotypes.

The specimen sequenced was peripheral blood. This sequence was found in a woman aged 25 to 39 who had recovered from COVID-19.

The CDR3 sequence is CASSLASGEDTQYF. The DNA reads as follows: TGTGCCAGCAGCTTGGCCTCGGGTGAAGATACGCAGTATTTT. The rearranged segments are TRBV5-4 and TRBJ2-3; a confident D gene designation cannot be given. CDR1 and CDR2 are read off the germline V gene (reference sequence) as SGHNT and YYREEE. Relative to germline, V is 0 bases shorter and J is 5 bases shorter, with 10 bases between their ends. From cysteine to phenylalanine, the CDR3 is 14 amino acids long. Only CDR3 DNA remains: 42 bases, in frame from the first base.